Detailed here is one T cell receptor beta chain. Clones were read by immunoSEQ multiplex PCR, and TCRdb kept only the in-frame ones, dropping some. The data hold a few hundred thousand clones, with around 90% observed a single time. This entry is derived from a study of blood T cell repertoires in COVID-19. Study in general: Both acute and convalescent COVID-19 samples were obtained from the United States, Italy and Spain. Sources were T cells, B-cell-depleted T cells, or PBMCs; the material itself was cDNA or gDNA.

CDR3 length equals 16 residues. Germline V gene sequence: CDR1 MDHEN, CDR2 SYDVKM. V lost 2 bases to trimming and J lost 5 bases; unmatched junction nucleotides: 9. Sequencing was performed on peripheral blood. This rearrangement joins TRBV28 to TRBJ2-5, with 9 bases that match TRBD2. This TCR derives from a man in his 60s with acute or convalescent COVID-19. CDR3 sequence (DNA): TGTGCCAGCAGTTTAACGGGCGGGGGGGCCCTTGAGACCCAGTACTTC. Amino acids: CASSLTGGGALETQYF.